Below, 6 T cell receptor beta chains from the same sample are listed, as sequenced in a study of T-cell memory formation after mild COVID-19. Via MiXCR, TCRdb re-called the 5' RACE reads, giving one row per CDR3 protein. The sample consists of a few hundred thousand distinct CDR3 sequences, about 13% of them appearing once. What was sequenced was PBMCs or a T cell subset sorted from them (not recorded which). The receptors originated from a man between 18 and 35 years old who had mild COVID-19 (a few samples of this study predate the infection). Cell type and time point are not known.

This clonotype was counted only a few times. The chain is built from TRBV6-5 and TRBJ1-1; D unclear. In germline, CDR1 is MNHEY, CDR2 SVGAGI. V was cut by 5 bases and J by 11 bases, with 18 bases left in between. The CDR3 sequence is 13 residues long. The CDR3 coding sequence is TGTGCCAGCAGTAGGACCACCGGACGTCGGGCTTTCTTT. Translation gives CASSRTTGRRAFF.

This clonotype was picked up a small number of times. CDR3 sequence: CSAGQTGFNTQYF. CDR3 in DNA: TGCAGTGCTGGACAAACCGGGTTCAATACGCAGTATTTT. This sequence joins TRBV20-1 and TRBJ2-3, with a tentative D call TRBD1 (5 bases). V was clipped by 5 bases and J by 7 bases, with 16 bases between them. Germline lookup yields CDR1 DFQATT and CDR2 SNEGSKA (reference sequence). This CDR3 region has 13 residues.

The chain combines TRBV20-1 with TRBJ2-3, with a tentative D call TRBD1 (6 bases). Per the germline V gene, CDR1 is DFQATT and CDR2 is SNEGSKA (reference sequence). The CDR3 runs to 14 residues. The V end lost 0 bases, the J end lost 6 bases, and 13 bases lay between the germline ends. CDR3 sequence reads: CSAREDSEIDTQYF. The CDR3 bases are TGCAGTGCTAGAGAGGACAGTGAAATTGATACGCAGTATTTT.

This clonotype was recorded many times. J is TRBJ2-7 and V is TRBV5-1; 9 bases line up with TRBD1. This CDR3 has 14 amino acids. V lost 7 bases to trimming and J lost 0 bases; unmatched junction nucleotides: 5. Germline V lookup: CDR1 SGHRS, CDR2 YFSETQ. Here the CDR3 DNA reads TGCGCCAGCCGCGGGACAGGGAGCTCCTACGAGCAGTACGTC. This encodes CASRGTGSSYEQYV.

The genes are TRBV4-2 and TRBJ2-2; 11 nucleotides line up with TRBD2. The CDR3 contains 19 residues. Per the germline V gene, CDR1 is LGHNA and CDR2 is YNFKEQ. V was clipped by 0 bases and J by 7 bases; unmatched bases: 13. The CDR3 nucleotides are TGTGCCAGCAGCCAAGAAGGCTCGGGTAGCGGGGGGGCGTTCGGGGAGCTGTTTTTT. Translation: CASSQEGSGSGGAFGELFF.

This clonotype was observed a few times. The chain links TRBV6-2 or TRBV6-3 to TRBJ1-5; D possibly corresponds to TRBD1 (6 bases). Germline CDR1 and CDR2: MNHEY and SVGEGT. Trimming shortened V by 2 bases and J by 4 bases, and 18 bases separated the two germline ends. CDR3 size: 17 residues. The chain's CDR3 is CASSYTWSGQLNQPQHF. DNA for the CDR3: TGTGCCAGCAGTTACACATGGTCCGGACAGTTAAATCAGCCCCAGCATTTT.